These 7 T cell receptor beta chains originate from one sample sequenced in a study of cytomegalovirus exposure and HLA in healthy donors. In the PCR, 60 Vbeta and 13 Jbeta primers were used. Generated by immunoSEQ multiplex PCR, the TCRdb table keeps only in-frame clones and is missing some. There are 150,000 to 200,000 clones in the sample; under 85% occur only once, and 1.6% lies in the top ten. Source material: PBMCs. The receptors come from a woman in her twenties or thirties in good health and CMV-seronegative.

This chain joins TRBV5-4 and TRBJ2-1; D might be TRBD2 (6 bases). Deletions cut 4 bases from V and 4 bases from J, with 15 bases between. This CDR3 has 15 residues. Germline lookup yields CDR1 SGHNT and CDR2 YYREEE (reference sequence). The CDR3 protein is CASSRRDSGYNEQFF. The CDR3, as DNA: TGTGCCAGCAGCCGCCGGGACTCAGGGTACAATGAGCAGTTCTTC.

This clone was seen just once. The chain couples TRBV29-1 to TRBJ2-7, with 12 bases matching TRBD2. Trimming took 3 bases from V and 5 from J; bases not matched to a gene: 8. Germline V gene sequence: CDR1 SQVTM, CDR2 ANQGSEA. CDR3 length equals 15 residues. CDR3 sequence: CSVEGPGLAGNEQYF. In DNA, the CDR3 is TGCAGCGTTGAGGGCCCGGGACTAGCGGGTAACGAGCAGTACTTC.

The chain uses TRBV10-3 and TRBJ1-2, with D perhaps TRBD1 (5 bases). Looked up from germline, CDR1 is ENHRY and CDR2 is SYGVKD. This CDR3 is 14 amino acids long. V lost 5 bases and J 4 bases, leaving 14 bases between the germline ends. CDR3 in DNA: TGTGCCATCAGTTCAGGGCCGATCGGCTATGGCTACACCTTC. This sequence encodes CAISSGPIGYGYTF.

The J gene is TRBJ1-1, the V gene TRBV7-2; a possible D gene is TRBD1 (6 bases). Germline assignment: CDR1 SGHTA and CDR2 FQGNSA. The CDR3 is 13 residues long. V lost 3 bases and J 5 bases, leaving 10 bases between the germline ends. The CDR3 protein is CASSFLQGTEAFF. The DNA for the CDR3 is TGTGCCAGCAGCTTTCTACAGGGAACTGAAGCTTTCTTT. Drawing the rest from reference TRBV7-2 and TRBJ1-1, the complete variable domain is GAGVSQSPSNKVTEKGKDVELRCDPISGHTALYWYRQSLGQGLEFLIYFQGNSAPDKSGLPSDRFSAERTGGSVSTLTIQRTQQEDSAVYLCASSFLQGTEAFFGQGTRLTVV.

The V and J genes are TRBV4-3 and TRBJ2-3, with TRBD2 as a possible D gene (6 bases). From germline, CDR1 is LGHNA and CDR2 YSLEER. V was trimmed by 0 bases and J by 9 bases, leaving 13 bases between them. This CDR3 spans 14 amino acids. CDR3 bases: TGCGCCAGCAGCCAAGATGGAGGGATCCCCACGCAGTATTTT. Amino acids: CASSQDGGIPTQYF.

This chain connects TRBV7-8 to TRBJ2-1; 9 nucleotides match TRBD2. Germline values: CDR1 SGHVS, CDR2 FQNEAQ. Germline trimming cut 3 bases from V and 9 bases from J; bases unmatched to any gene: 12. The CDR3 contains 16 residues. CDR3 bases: TGTGCCAGCAGCTTTAGTCTAGCGGGATACGCCACTGAGCAGTTCTTC. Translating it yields CASSFSLAGYATEQFF. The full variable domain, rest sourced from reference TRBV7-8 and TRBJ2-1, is GAGVSQSPRYKVAKRGQDVALRCDPISGHVSLFWYQQALGQGPEFLTYFQNEAQLDKSGLPSDRFFAERPEGSVSTLKIQRTQQEDSAVYLCASSFSLAGYATEQFFGPGTRLTVL.

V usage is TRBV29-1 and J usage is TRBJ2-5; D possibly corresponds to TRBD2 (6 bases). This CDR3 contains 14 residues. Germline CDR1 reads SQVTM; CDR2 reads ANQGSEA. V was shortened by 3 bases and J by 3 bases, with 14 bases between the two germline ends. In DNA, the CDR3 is TGCAGCGTTGATTTGCGGGGCTTCAAAGAGACCCAGTACTTC. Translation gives CSVDLRGFKETQYF.